These 7 T cell receptor beta chains came from one sample sequenced in a study of cytomegalovirus exposure and HLA in healthy donors. In the PCR, 60 Vbeta and 13 Jbeta primers were used. Generated by immunoSEQ multiplex PCR, the TCRdb table keeps only in-frame clones and is missing some. The sample shows about 200,000 clones, roughly 73% of them seen only once. Sequencing used PBMCs. The receptor source for this set is a woman between 25 and 40 years old in good health and CMV-seronegative.

The chain links TRBV9 to TRBJ1-2, with a weak D call TRBD1 (5 bases). This CDR3 comprises 15 residues. V lost 0 bases, J lost 4 bases, and 13 bases lay in between. CDR1 and CDR2 (germline): SGDLS, YYNGEE. CDR3 residues: CASSVGSGSPYGYTF. The DNA of the CDR3 is TGTGCCAGCAGCGTAGGATCAGGGTCACCCTATGGCTACACCTTC. The whole variable domain, filled in from reference TRBV9 and TRBJ1-2, reads DSGVTQTPKHLITATGQRVTLRCSPRSGDLSVYWYQQSLDQGLQFLIQYYNGEERAKGNILERFSAQQFPDLHSELNLSSLELGDSALYFCASSVGSGSPYGYTFGSGTRLTVV.

The chain uses TRBV7-9 and TRBJ2-2, with 9 bases lining up with TRBD1. V shed 5 bases and J 5 bases; nucleotides not matched to a gene: 6. Germline CDR1 and CDR2: SEHNR and FQNEAQ (reference sequence). The CDR3 loop spans 15 amino acids. CDR3 in amino acids: CASSPADRGTGELFF. In DNA, the CDR3 is TGTGCCAGCAGCCCCGCGGACAGGGGTACCGGGGAGCTGTTTTTT.

V usage is TRBV5-5 and J usage is TRBJ2-7, with 7 bases fitting TRBD1. The germline CDR1 and CDR2 sequences are SGHKS and YYEKEE (reference sequence). The CDR3 loop spans 14 amino acids. J gave up 3 bases and V 4 bases, and 7 bases lay outside the gene matches. CDR3 nucleotides: TGTGCCAGCAGCCCGGGACCAGGGGGCTACGAGCAGTACTTC. As protein: CASSPGPGGYEQYF.

For this clone: Additional DNA sequences in this sample encode the identical CDR3. V and J are TRBV19 and TRBJ2-3, with TRBD1 identical over 7 bases. The germline V gene has CDR1 LNHDA and CDR2 SQIVND (reference sequence). V lost 1 base, J lost 3 bases, and 1 base stayed unmatched. The CDR3 has 14 residues. For the CDR3, the DNA is TGTGCCAGTAGTATAGGACAGGGTACAGATACGCAGTATTTT. This encodes CASSIGQGTDTQYF.

V gene TRBV19 combines with J gene TRBJ2-2, with 8 bases fitting TRBD2. The germline V gene has CDR1 LNHDA and CDR2 SQIVND (reference sequence). The V gene end was trimmed by 5 bases and the J gene end by 0 bases; junction bases not matched to a gene: 11. The CDR3 totals 18 residues. CDR3 loop: CASSSGTSKYTNTGELFF. DNA of the CDR3: TGTGCCAGTAGTTCCGGGACTAGTAAATATACGAACACCGGGGAGCTGTTTTTT.

The chain is built from TRBV7-2 and TRBJ1-1; D is perhaps TRBD1 (6 bases). There are 19 residues in the CDR3. Germline CDR1 SGHTA, CDR2 FQGNSA. Between the trimmed V and J ends, which lost 4 bases and 0 bases, there was a span of 24 bases. CDR3 DNA: TGTGCCAGCAGCTCCCCGGGTAGGGTCTGGGGGCGCATGAACACTGAAGCTTTCTTT. This encodes CASSSPGRVWGRMNTEAFF.

As for this clone: Other DNA sequences in the sample encode the same CDR3. The chain has TRBV7-9 and TRBJ2-7; 7 bases line up with TRBD2. Trimming removed 5 bases from V and 4 bases from J; junction bases left unmatched: 2. The CDR3 consists of 12 residues. Germline V gene data show CDR1 as SEHNR and CDR2 as FQNEAQ (reference sequence). The CDR3 region has the DNA TGTGCCAGCAGCCTGCGGGGGTACGAGCAGTACTTC. As protein: CASSLRGYEQYF. Complete variable domain (other parts from reference TRBV7-9 and TRBJ2-7): DTGVSQNPRHKITKRGQNVTFRCDPISEHNRLYWYRQTLGQGPEFLTYFQNEAQLEKSRLLSDRFSAERPKGSFSTLEIQRTEQGDSAMYLCASSLRGYEQYFGPGTRLTVT.